This T cell receptor (beta chain) was retrieved from a study of blood T cell repertoires in COVID-19. Across the whole study: Both acute and convalescent COVID-19 samples were obtained from the United States, Italy and Spain. PBMCs, B-cell-depleted T cells, or T cells provided the cDNA or gDNA that made up the material.

In the source study's methods: Reference gene primers were amplified, and this amplification served to estimate nucleated cell counts. Generated by immunoSEQ multiplex PCR, the TCRdb table keeps only in-frame clones and is missing some. V and J calls and clone size follow that table, whereas D and trimming were derived from the DNA. The sample has about 59,000 clones, about 82% seen once. After removal of 6 bases from V and 7 bases from J, the junction contained 18 bases not matched to a gene. The CDR3 runs 16 residues. Per the germline V gene, CDR1 is SQVTM and CDR2 is ANQGSEA. The table lists this clone with a count of one.

This TCR was sampled from a human donor in a cohort sampled during active COVID-19. V usage is TRBV29-1 and J usage is TRBJ1-2, with TRBD1 identical over 9 bases. The material sequenced was peripheral blood. Here the CDR3 reads CSVGQGQGKVGGGYTF. The CDR3, as DNA: TGCAGCGTGGGGCAGGGACAGGGTAAAGTCGGTGGTGGCTACACCTTC.